A selection of T cell receptor beta chains follows, all from one sample in a study of T cells in Graves' hyperthyroidism and ophthalmopathy. One entry per CDR3 protein results from TCRdb running MiXCR on the multiplex PCR reads. The top ten hold 50% of the sample, which has under 400,000 distinct CDR3 sequences, 21% seen once. Sequenced material: blood. Every receptor here comes from a woman aged 45 to 65 with Graves' hyperthyroidism. Each CDR3 is given with its conserved first and last residue. Fields, in order: clone size, D gene, V gene, J gene, CDR3 DNA, CDR3 protein. A D gene is named only where the DNA matches it firmly. Where a row states a size, it is once, few, many or the class of an expanded clone; other rows omit it.

few	-	TRBV19	TRBJ1-1	TGTGCCAGTAGTACTGGACGGAAAAACACTGAAGCTTTCTTT	CASSTGRKNTEAFF
many	-	TRBV2	TRBJ1-2	TGTGCCAGCAAACTCGAACAGGAGGGGTATGGCTACACCTTC	CASKLEQEGYGYTF
many	TRBD2	TRBV2	TRBJ2-5	TGTGCCAGCAGTGATTTCCAACTAGCGGGAGGTTTCCAAGAGACCCAGTACTTC	CASSDFQLAGGFQETQYF
-	TRBD2	TRBV24-1	TRBJ2-1	TGTGCCACCAGTGAGGCGACTAGCGGGAGGGACAATGAGCAGTTCTTC	CATSEATSGRDNEQFF
few	-	TRBV6-5	TRBJ1-1	TGTGCCAGCAGTTACTCGAGGGGGATGGGGACTGAAGCTTTCTTT	CASSYSRGMGTEAFF
-	TRBD1	TRBV20-1	TRBJ2-2	TGCAGTGCGCAACGGACAGGAAACACCGGGGAGCTGTTTTTT	CSAQRTGNTGELFF
many	-	TRBV11-2	TRBJ1-1	TGTGCCAGCAGCCCAAGGGGCGGGAACACTGAAGCTTTCTTT	CASSPRGGNTEAFF
-	-	TRBV2	TRBJ1-4	TGTGCCAGCAACTCCCGGACAAGTAATGAAAAACTGTTTTTT	CASNSRTSNEKLFF
-	-	TRBV18	TRBJ1-1	TGTGCCAGCTCACCTGGATCTGTGAACACTGAAGCTTTCTTT	CASSPGSVNTEAFF
few	-	TRBV20-1	TRBJ2-7	TGCAGTGCTAGTTGGGGTCATAGCTACGAGCAGTACTTC	CSASWGHSYEQYF
-	-	TRBV3-1	TRBJ1-1	TGTGCCAGCAGTGTCGACAGGAGCTCTGAAGCTTTCTTT	CASSVDRSSEAFF
many	TRBD1	TRBV28	TRBJ2-1	TGTGCCAGCACTCCGGCGACAGGGAATGAGCAGTTCTTC	CASTPATGNEQFF
many	TRBD1	TRBV6-1	TRBJ1-2	TGTGCCAGCAGTTCAGACAGGGGAAATGGCTACACCTTC	CASSSDRGNGYTF
many	TRBD1	TRBV5-1	TRBJ2-7	TGCGCCAGCAGCAGGGACAGATCCCCTGCTATCTACGAGCAGTACTTC	CASSRDRSPAIYEQYF
-	TRBD1	TRBV2	TRBJ2-7	TGTGCCAGCAGTCGGACAGGGGATTGCGAGCAGTACTTC	CASSRTGDCEQYF
many	-	TRBV7-8	TRBJ2-7	TGTGCCAGCAGCTTAGAGTTTGCAGATACTGTTTACTACGAGCAGTACTTC	CASSLEFADTVYYEQYF
-	TRBD1	TRBV6-1	TRBJ1-2	TGTGCCAGCAGTCCAAGGACAGGGGGCCTGAACTATGGCTACACCTTC	CASSPRTGGLNYGYTF
-	-	TRBV20-1	TRBJ1-2	TGCAGTGCTTTCCATACAGGGATTGATGGCTACACCTTC	CSAFHTGIDGYTF
-	-	TRBV10-2	TRBJ2-3	TGCGCCAGCAGCCGCCCTATGGGAGATACGCAGTATTTT	CASSRPMGDTQYF
many	-	TRBV13	TRBJ1-2	TGTGCCAGCAGCCGCGCAGGAACAGCAAGCTACACCTTC	CASSRAGTASYTF
many	TRBD1	TRBV25-1	TRBJ1-1	TGTGCCAGCAGTGATTCGGACAGGGGGTCCACTGAAGCTTTCTTT	CASSDSDRGSTEAFF
-	-	TRBV2	TRBJ2-3	TGTGCCAGCAGTGTACCCAGCGGCACAGATACGCAGTATTTT	CASSVPSGTDTQYF
many	TRBD1	TRBV20-1	TRBJ2-7	TGCAGTGCTGATGGACTAGGGACAGGGTATAGGTACGAGCAGTACTTC	CSADGLGTGYRYEQYF
many	TRBD2	TRBV11-3	TRBJ2-2	TGTGCCAGCAGCTTCCACGGGACTAGGGAGGCCGGGGAGCTGTTTTTT	CASSFHGTREAGELFF
-	-	TRBV19	TRBJ2-5	TGTGCCAGTAGTACCGACACAGCCGGGGGGACCCAGTACTTC	CASSTDTAGGTQYF
few	-	TRBV3-1	TRBJ1-1	TGTGCCAGCAGCTCGGCTCAGGTGGTGGTAACTGGAGCTTTCTTT	CASSSAQVVVTGAFF
many	TRBD1	TRBV6-5	TRBJ2-7	TGTGCCAGCAGTTACCGACAGGGGGCTGAGGAGCAGTACTTC	CASSYRQGAEEQYF
few	-	TRBV6-6	TRBJ1-2	TGTGCCAGCAGTTACTCCGCCGGGACACAAACCTATGGCTACACCTTC	CASSYSAGTQTYGYTF
many	-	TRBV18	TRBJ2-5	TGTGCCAGCTCACCAGGGCAAGAGACCCAGTACTTC	CASSPGQETQYF
-	-	TRBV2	TRBJ1-5	TGTGCCAGCAGTGAAAGGGCCGCACATTTCCGGAATCAGCCCCAGCATTTT	CASSERAAHFRNQPQHF
many	-	TRBV5-1	TRBJ2-5	TGCGCCAGCAGCTTGGCCGGAGCGTCAGGGGAGACCCAGTACTTC	CASSLAGASGETQYF
-	-	TRBV7-9	TRBJ1-3	TGTGCCAGCAGCTTCAGGGAATCTGGAAACACCATATATTTT	CASSFRESGNTIYF
few	-	TRBV19	TRBJ2-3	TGTGCCAGTAGTACCGGGGGCGGGCCTCCGTATACGCAGTATTTT	CASSTGGGPPYTQYF
few	-	TRBV6-1	TRBJ1-2	TGTGCCAGCATCCAACGGAGTGGCTATGGCTACACCTTC	CASIQRSGYGYTF
-	-	TRBV2	TRBJ2-7	TGTGCCAGCAGCTTTGTGGGGCTCTACGAGCAGTACTTC	CASSFVGLYEQYF
many	TRBD2	TRBV2	TRBJ2-3	TGTGCCAGCATTTGGACTAGCGGGGGCGCCGCAGATACGCAGTATTTT	CASIWTSGGAADTQYF
few	-	TRBV6-6	TRBJ2-7	TGTGCCAGCAGTTACGGGCAGACCACCTACGAGCAGTACTTC	CASSYGQTTYEQYF
-	TRBD2	TRBV18	TRBJ2-2	TGTGCCAGCTCACCACCGGGACTAGCAACTTCGAACACCGGGGAGCTGTTTTTT	CASSPPGLATSNTGELFF
many	TRBD2	TRBV7-9	TRBJ2-7	TGTGCCAGCAGCTTAGGGACTAGATCCTACGAGCAGTACTTC	CASSLGTRSYEQYF
-	TRBD1	TRBV5-1	TRBJ2-5	TGCGCCAGCAGCTTGATACAGGGGGCGCGGACCCAGTACTTC	CASSLIQGARTQYF
many	-	TRBV29-1	TRBJ1-1	TGCAGCGTTGAAAGGTCGAACACTGAAGCTTTCTTT	CSVERSNTEAFF